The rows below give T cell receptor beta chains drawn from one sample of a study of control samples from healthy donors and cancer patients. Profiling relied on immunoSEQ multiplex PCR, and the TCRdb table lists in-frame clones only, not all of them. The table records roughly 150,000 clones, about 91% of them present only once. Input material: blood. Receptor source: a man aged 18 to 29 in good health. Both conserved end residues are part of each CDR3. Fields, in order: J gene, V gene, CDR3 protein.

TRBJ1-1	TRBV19	CASTIRTVRGNTEAFF
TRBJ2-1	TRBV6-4	CASSAETGVYEQFF
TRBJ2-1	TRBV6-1	CASSETAGEQFF
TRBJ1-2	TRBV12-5	CASGLGQGRYGYTF
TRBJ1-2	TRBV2	CATSSDSYGYTF
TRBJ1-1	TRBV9	CASSPALTGAARAEAFF
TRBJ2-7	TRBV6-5	CASSLVQGALSYEQYF
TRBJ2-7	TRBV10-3	CAISGTSGGQSYEQYF
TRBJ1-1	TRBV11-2	CASSRTSTGSEAFF
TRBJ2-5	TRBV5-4	CASSTGLAGETQYF
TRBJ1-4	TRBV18	CASSPRTGVGEKLFF
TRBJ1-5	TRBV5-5	CASSSILQGWDQPQHF
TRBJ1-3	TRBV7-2	CASSLIGGESTIYF
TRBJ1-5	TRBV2	CASSVEGYSNQPQHF
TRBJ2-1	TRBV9	CASSADMAGGVYNEQFF
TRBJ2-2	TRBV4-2	CASSHDSSRTGELFF
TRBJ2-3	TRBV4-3	CASSQERRGGADTQYF
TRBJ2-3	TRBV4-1	CASSQAPVGSDTQYF
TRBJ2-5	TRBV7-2	CASSPEGLKTQYF
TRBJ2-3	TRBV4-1	CASSQRQGPDTQYF
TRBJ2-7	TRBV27	CASSAMDHRDEQYF
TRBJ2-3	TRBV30	CAWRAVAPSTDTQYF
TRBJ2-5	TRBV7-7	CASSLAGETQYF
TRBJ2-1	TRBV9	CASSIPRGLAGGSSYNEQFF
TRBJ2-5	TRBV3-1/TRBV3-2	CASSDRVGETQYF
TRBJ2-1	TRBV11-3	CASSLGTGSYNEQFF
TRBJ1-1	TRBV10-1	CASSELTVWGTEAFF
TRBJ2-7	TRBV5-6	CASSSDMGRVVEQYF
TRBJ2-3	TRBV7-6	CASSRQGFTDTQYF
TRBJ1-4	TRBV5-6	CASSSGTGGEKLFF
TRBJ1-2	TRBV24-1	CATSSTGGSYGYTF
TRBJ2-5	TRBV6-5	CASSYSGSQETQYF
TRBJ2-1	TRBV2	CASSETRDRRFF
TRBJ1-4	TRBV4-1	CASSQERGFSEKLFF
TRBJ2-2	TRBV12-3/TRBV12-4	CASSFGATGELFF
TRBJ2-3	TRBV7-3	CASSLTSGGSSGTDTQYF
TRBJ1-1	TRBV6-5	CASSYFVVNTEAFF
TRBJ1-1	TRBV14	CASSVLTVTEAFF
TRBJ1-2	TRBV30	CAWSDPSGGTAIYGYTF
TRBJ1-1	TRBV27	CASRGAGGVKAFF
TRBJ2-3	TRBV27	CASSLSAGMVDTQYF
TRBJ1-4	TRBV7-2	CASSLRRGEKLFF
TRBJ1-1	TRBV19	CASSASMNTEAFF
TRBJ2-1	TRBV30	CASTWGLADYNEQFF
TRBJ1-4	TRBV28	CASSTGLDEKLFF
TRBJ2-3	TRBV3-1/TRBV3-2	CASSQVNGVAGGTTDTQYF
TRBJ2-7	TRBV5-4	CASSPGDRYEQYF
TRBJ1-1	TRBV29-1	CSFAQDYGAEAFF
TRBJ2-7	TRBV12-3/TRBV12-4	CASSFREGYEQYF
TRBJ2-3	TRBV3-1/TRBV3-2	CASSQGPITDTQYF
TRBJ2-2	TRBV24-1	CATSDPGLPTGELFF
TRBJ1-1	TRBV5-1	CASSSKNTEAFF
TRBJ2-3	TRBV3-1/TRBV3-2	CASSHPALAGGADTQYF
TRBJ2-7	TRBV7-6	CASSPPDRFYEQYF
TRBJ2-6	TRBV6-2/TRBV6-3	CASSYPPGANVLTF